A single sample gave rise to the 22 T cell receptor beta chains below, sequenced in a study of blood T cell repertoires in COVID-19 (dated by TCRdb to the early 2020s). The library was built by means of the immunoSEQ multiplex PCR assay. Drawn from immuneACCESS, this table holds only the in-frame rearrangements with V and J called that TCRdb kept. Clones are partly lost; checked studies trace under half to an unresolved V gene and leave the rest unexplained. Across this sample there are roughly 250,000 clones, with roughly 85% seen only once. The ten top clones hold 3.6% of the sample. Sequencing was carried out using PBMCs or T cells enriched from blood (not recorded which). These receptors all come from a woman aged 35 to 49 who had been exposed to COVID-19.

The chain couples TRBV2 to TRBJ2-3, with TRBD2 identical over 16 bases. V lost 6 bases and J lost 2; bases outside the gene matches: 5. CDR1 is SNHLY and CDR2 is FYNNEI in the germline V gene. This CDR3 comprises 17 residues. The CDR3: CASRRGTSGGATDTQYF. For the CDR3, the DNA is TGTGCCAGCAGGAGAGGGACTAGCGGGGGGGCCACAGATACGCAGTATTTT.

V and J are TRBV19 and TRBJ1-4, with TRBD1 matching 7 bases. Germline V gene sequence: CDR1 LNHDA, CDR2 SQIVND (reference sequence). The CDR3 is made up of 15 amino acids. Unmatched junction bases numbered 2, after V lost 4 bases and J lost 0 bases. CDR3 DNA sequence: TGTGCCAGTAGTAGGACAGGAGCAACTAATGAAAAACTGTTTTTT. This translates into CASSRTGATNEKLFF.

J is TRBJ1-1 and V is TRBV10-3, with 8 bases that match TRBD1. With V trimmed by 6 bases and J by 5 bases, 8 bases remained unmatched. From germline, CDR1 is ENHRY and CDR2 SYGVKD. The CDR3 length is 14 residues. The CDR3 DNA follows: TGTGCCATCAGCGCAGGGGGCGCGGGTACTGAAGCTTTCTTT. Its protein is CAISAGGAGTEAFF.

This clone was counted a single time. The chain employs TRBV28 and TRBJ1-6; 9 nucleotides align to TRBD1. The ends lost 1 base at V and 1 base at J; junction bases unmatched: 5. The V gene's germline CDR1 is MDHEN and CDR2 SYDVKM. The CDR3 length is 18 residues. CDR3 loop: CASSLLGQGASYNSPLHF. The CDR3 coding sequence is TGTGCCAGCAGTTTATTGGGACAGGGTGCGTCCTATAATTCACCCCTCCACTTT.

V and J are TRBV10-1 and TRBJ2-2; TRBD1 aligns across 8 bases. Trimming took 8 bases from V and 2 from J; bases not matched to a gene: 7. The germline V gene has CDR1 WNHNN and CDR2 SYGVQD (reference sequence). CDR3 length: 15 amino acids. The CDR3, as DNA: TGCGCCAGCGGAGTCGGACAGGGCAACACCGGGGAGCTGTTTTTT. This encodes CASGVGQGNTGELFF.

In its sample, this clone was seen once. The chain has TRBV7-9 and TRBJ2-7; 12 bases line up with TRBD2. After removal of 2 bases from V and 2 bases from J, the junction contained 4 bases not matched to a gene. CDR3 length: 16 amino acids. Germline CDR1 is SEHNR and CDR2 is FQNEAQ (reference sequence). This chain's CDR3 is CASSLTSGGIAYEQYF. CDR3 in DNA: TGTGCCAGCAGCTTAACTAGCGGGGGGATCGCCTACGAGCAGTACTTC. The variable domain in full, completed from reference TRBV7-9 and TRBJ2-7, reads DTGVSQNPRHKITKRGQNVTFRCDPISEHNRLYWYRQTLGQGPEFLTYFQNEAQLEKSRLLSDRFSAERPKGSFSTLEIQRTEQGDSAMYLCASSLTSGGIAYEQYFGPGTRLTVT.

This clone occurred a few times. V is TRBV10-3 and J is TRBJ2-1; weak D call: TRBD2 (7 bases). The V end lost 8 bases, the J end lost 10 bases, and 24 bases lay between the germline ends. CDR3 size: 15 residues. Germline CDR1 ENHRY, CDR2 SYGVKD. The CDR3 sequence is CAIGPEGGASYEQFF. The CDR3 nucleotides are TGTGCCATCGGGCCGGAAGGGGGGGCCTCGTACGAGCAGTTCTTC.

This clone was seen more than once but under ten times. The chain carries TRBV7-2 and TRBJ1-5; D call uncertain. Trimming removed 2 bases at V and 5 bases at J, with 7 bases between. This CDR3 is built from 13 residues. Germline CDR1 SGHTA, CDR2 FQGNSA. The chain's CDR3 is CASSLTGYQPQHF. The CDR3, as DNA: TGTGCCAGCAGCTTAACGGGTTATCAGCCCCAGCATTTT.

The CDR3 coding sequence is TGTGCCAGCAGTGGAGACAATGATGAGCAGTTCTTC. As protein: CASSGDNDEQFF. The gene calls are TRBV6-4 and TRBJ2-1; D ambiguous. This CDR3 has 12 amino acids. The germline gives CDR1 MRHNA, CDR2 SNTAGT. Trimming removed 4 bases at V and 8 bases at J, with 9 bases between.

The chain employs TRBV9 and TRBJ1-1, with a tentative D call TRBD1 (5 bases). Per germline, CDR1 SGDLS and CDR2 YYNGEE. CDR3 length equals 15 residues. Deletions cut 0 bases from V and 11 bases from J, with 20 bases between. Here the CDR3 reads CASSVDRLGWGPAFF. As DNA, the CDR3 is TGTGCCAGCAGCGTAGACAGGCTCGGATGGGGCCCGGCTTTCTTT.

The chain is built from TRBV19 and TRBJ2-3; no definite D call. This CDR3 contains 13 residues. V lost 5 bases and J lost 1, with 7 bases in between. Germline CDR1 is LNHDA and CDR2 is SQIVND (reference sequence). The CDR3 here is CASSPTGTDTQYF. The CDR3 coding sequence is TGTGCCAGTAGTCCCACAGGCACAGATACGCAGTATTTT.

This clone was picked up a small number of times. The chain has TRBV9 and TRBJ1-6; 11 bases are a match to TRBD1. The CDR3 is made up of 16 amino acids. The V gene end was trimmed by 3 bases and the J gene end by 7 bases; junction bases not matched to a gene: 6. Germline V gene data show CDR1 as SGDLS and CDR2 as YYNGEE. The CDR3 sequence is CASSAPGTGGNSPLHF. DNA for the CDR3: TGTGCCAGCAGCGCTCCCGGGACAGGGGGGAATTCACCCCTCCACTTT.

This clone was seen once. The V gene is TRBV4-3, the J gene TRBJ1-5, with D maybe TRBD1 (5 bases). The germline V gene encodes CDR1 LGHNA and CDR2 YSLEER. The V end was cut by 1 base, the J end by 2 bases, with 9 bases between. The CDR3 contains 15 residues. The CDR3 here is CASSQVAGGNQPQHF. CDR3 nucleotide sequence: TGCGCCAGCAGCCAAGTAGCGGGGGGCAATCAGCCCCAGCATTTT.

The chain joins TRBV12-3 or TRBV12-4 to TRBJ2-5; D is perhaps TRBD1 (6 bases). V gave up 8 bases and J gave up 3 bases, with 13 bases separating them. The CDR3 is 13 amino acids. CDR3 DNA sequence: TGTGCCAGCCGGACCCAGGGGAAAGAGACCCAGTACTTC. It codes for CASRTQGKETQYF.

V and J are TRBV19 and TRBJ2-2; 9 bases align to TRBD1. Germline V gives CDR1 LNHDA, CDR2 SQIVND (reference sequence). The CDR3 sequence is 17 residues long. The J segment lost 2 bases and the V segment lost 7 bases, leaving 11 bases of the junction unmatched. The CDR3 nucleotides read TGTGCCAGTACCCCGTCCCGGGACAGGGTTAACACCGGGGAGCTGTTTTTT. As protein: CASTPSRDRVNTGELFF. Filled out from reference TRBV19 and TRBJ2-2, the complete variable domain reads DGGITQSPKYLFRKEGQNVTLSCEQNLNHDAMYWYRQDPGQGLRLIYYSQIVNDFQKGDIAEGYSVSREKKESFPLTVTSAQKNPTAFYLCASTPSRDRVNTGELFFGEGSRLTVL.

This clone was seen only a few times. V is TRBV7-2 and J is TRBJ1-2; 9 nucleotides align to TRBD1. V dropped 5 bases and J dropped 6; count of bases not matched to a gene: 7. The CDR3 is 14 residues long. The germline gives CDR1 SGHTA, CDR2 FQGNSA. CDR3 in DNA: TGTGCCAGCAGCACCGTAGGGACAGGGCATGGCTACACCTTC. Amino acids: CASSTVGTGHGYTF.

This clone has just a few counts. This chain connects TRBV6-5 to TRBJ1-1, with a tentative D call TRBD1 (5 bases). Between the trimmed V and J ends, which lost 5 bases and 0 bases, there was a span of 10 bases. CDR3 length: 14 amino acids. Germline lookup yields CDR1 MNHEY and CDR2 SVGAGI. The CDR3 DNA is TGTGCCAGCAGTACTGGGGGGATGAACACTGAAGCTTTCTTT. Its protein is CASSTGGMNTEAFF.

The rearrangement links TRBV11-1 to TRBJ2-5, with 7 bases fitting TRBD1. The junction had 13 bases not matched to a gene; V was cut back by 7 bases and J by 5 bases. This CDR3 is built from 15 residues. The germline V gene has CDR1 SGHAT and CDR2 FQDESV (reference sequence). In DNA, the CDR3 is TGTGCCAGCACCCTCGGGACAGCCAGTTGGGAGACCCAGTACTTC. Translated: CASTLGTASWETQYF. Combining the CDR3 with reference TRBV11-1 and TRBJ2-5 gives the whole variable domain EAEVAQSPRYKITEKSQAVAFWCDPISGHATLYWYRQILGQGPELLVQFQDESVVDDSQLPKDRFSAERLKGVDSTLKIQPAELGDSAMYLCASTLGTASWETQYFGPGTRLLVL.

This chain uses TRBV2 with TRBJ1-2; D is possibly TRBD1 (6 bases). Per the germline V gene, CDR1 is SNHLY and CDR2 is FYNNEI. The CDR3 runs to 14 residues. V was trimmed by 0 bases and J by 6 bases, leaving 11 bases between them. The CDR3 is CASSEAGGADGYTF. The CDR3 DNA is TGTGCCAGCAGTGAAGCAGGGGGGGCTGATGGCTACACCTTC.

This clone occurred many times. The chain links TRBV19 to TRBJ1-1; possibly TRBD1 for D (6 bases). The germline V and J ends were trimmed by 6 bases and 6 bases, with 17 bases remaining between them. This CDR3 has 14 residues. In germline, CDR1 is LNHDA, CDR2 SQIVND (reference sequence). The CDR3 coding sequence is TGTGCCAGTAGAATTCCCGGGGGGCTCGCTGAAGCTTTCTTT. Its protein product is CASRIPGGLAEAFF.

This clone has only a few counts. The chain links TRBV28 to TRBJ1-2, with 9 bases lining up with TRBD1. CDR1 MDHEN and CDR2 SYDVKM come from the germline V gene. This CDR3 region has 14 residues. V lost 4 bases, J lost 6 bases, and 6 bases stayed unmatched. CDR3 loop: CASSSGQGTDGYTF. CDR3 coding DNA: TGTGCCAGCAGTTCGGGACAGGGAACCGATGGCTACACCTTC.

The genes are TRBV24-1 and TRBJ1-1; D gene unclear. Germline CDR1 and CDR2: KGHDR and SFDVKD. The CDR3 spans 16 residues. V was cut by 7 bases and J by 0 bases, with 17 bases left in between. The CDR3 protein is CATRPPPLAMNTEAFF. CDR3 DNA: TGTGCCACCAGGCCCCCCCCATTAGCCATGAACACTGAAGCTTTCTTT.